The 29 T cell receptor beta chains below come from one sample, sequenced in a study of blood T cell repertoires in COVID-19. Method: immunoSEQ multiplex PCR; TCRdb's copy keeps in-frame clones and lacks some. The sample yields about 190,000 clones, 70% to 90% seen once. Input material: peripheral blood. These TCRs come from a man aged 30 to 45 with acute or convalescent COVID-19.

The chain combines TRBV6-6 with TRBJ1-5, with D possibly matching TRBD1 (5 bases). The CDR3 extends over 14 amino acids. Between the trimmed V and J ends, which lost 8 bases and 7 bases, there was a span of 18 bases. Germline V gene data show CDR1 as MNHNY and CDR2 as SVGAGI (reference sequence). The CDR3 DNA follows: TGTGCCAGCCGTGCCAGGGCCCCCACACAGCCCCAGCATTTT. Translation: CASRARAPTQPQHF.

This clone has only a few counts. This sequence joins TRBV7-9 and TRBJ1-1, with 8 positions matching TRBD1. The CDR3 has 15 amino acids. J gave up 1 base and V 3 bases, and 4 bases lay outside the gene matches. Per germline, CDR1 SEHNR and CDR2 FQNEAQ (reference sequence). CDR3 sequence (DNA): TGTGCCAGCAGCTTGGACAGGGTCGGGAACACTGAAGCTTTCTTT. This sequence encodes CASSLDRVGNTEAFF. Full variable domain (remainder filled in from reference TRBV7-9 and TRBJ1-1): DTGVSQNPRHKITKRGQNVTFRCDPISEHNRLYWYRQTLGQGPEFLTYFQNEAQLEKSRLLSDRFSAERPKGSFSTLEIQRTEQGDSAMYLCASSLDRVGNTEAFFGQGTRLTVV.

V usage is TRBV30 and J usage is TRBJ2-7; 8 bases line up with TRBD1. J was trimmed by 7 bases and V by 0 bases; bases with no gene match: 8. From germline, CDR1 is GTSNPN and CDR2 SVGIG (reference sequence). The CDR3 spans 14 residues. The CDR3 here is CAWSVGDRSGEQYF. The CDR3 nucleotides are TGTGCCTGGAGTGTAGGGGACAGGTCGGGAGAGCAGTACTTC. The full variable domain, in which reference TRBV30 and TRBJ2-7 provide the parts outside the CDR3, is SQTIHQWPATLVQPVGSPLSLECTVEGTSNPNLYWYRQAAGRGLQLLFYSVGIGQISSEVPQNLSASRPQDRQFILSSKKLLLSDSGFYLCAWSVGDRSGEQYFGPGTRLTVT.

This sequence joins TRBV6-5 and TRBJ1-2; 7 positions agree with TRBD1. Losses at the gene ends were 6 bases for V and 8 bases for J; bases not matched to a gene: 12. The germline CDR1 and CDR2 sequences are MNHEY and SVGAGI. The CDR3 covers 14 residues. CDR3 residues: CASSPTQGGFGYTF. In nucleotides, the CDR3 is TGTGCCAGCAGCCCCACCCAGGGGGGATTCGGCTACACCTTC.

This clone was observed at least ten times. This rearrangement joins TRBV29-1 to TRBJ2-7; TRBD2 matches at 7 bases. Germline CDR1 is SQVTM and CDR2 is ANQGSEA. V lost 6 bases to trimming and J lost 2 bases; unmatched junction nucleotides: 7. The CDR3 has 13 residues. The CDR3 sequence is CSVLAVLTYEQYF. Here the CDR3 DNA reads TGCAGCGTCCTAGCGGTTTTAACCTACGAGCAGTACTTC.

The chain joins TRBV2 to TRBJ2-1; 11 bases map to TRBD1. The CDR3 length is 13 residues. The V gene's germline CDR1 is SNHLY and CDR2 FYNNEI. The V segment lost 6 bases and the J segment 14 bases; nucleotides outside the gene matches: 9. This CDR3 is CASSPDRGRDEFF. CDR3 DNA: TGTGCCAGCAGCCCGGACAGGGGGCGGGATGAGTTCTTC.

This clone appeared a few times. The chain has TRBV18 and TRBJ1-6; perhaps TRBD1 as D (6 bases). The V end was cut by 3 bases, the J end by 6 bases, with 12 bases between. CDR1 is KGHSH and CDR2 is LQKENI in the germline V gene. The CDR3 covers 15 residues. CDR3 sequence reads: CASSPTGRFNSPLHF. The CDR3 nucleotides read TGTGCCAGCTCACCCACAGGGCGTTTTAATTCACCCCTCCACTTT.

This chain connects TRBV5-5 to TRBJ2-5; TRBD1 is a possible D gene (6 bases). V was pared by 3 bases and J by 2 bases, with 11 bases between. The germline CDR1 and CDR2 sequences are SGHKS and YYEKEE (reference sequence). The CDR3 totals 14 residues. CDR3 DNA sequence: TGTGCCAGCAGCTGGGGGCCCTTTCAAGAGACCCAGTACTTC. It translates to CASSWGPFQETQYF.

The J gene is TRBJ1-1, the V gene TRBV6-5, with a weak D call TRBD1 (6 bases). The CDR3 has 14 residues. Trimming took off 7 bases at V and 1 base at J, with 13 bases between the two ends. From germline, CDR1 is MNHEY and CDR2 SVGAGI. The CDR3 spells CASILQGANTEAFF. Written as DNA, the CDR3 is TGTGCCAGCATCCTACAGGGTGCGAACACTGAAGCTTTCTTT.

This clone has a single count. The genes are TRBV6-5 and TRBJ1-5; D is unresolved. V was cut by 0 bases and J by 9 bases, with 15 bases left in between. Germline V CDR1 and CDR2: MNHEY, SVGAGI. The CDR3 contains 15 residues. This CDR3 reads CASSYSSARLWPQHF. The CDR3 region has the DNA TGTGCCAGCAGTTACTCGAGTGCTCGCCTGTGGCCCCAGCATTTT.

The V gene is TRBV18, the J gene TRBJ2-5; D is unresolved. V was clipped by 2 bases and J by 3 bases, with 7 bases between them. The CDR3 sequence is 13 residues long. Germline assignment: CDR1 KGHSH and CDR2 LQKENI. As DNA, the CDR3 is TGTGCCAGCTCACCAGGCCAGAAAGAGACCCAGTACTTC. Its translation is CASSPGQKETQYF.

The V call is TRBV5-4, the J call TRBJ2-2; 8 bases fit TRBD1. V was clipped by 0 bases and J by 5 bases; unmatched bases: 6. The CDR3 totals 16 residues. CDR1 and CDR2 from the germline V gene are SGHNT and YYREEE (reference sequence). The CDR3 bases are TGTGCCAGCAGCTTGGAATGGACAGGGCGGACCGGGGAGCTGTTTTTT. Amino acid sequence: CASSLEWTGRTGELFF. Filled out from reference TRBV5-4 and TRBJ2-2, the complete variable domain reads ETGVTQSPTHLIKTRGQQVTLRCSSQSGHNTVSWYQQALGQGPQFIFQYYREEENGRGNFPPRFSGLQFPNYSSELNVNALELDDSALYLCASSLEWTGRTGELFFGEGSRLTVL.

The V and J genes are TRBV28 and TRBJ2-3; 11 bases match TRBD2. The CDR3 loop spans 17 amino acids. Germline CDR1 MDHEN, CDR2 SYDVKM. With 7 bases clipped from V and 9 bases from J, the junction kept 18 bases outside the gene matches. CDR3 region: CASKRLGLADPKRTQYF. For the CDR3, the DNA is TGTGCCAGCAAACGTTTGGGACTAGCGGACCCAAAACGGACGCAGTATTTT.

Notes on this clone: The same CDR3 also results from other DNA sequences found in this sample. This chain joins TRBV30 and TRBJ2-7; 9 nucleotides agree with TRBD1. Germline CDR1 and CDR2: GTSNPN and SVGIG (reference sequence). The CDR3 spans 16 residues. J gave up 1 base and V 5 bases, and 12 bases lay outside the gene matches. CDR3 DNA sequence: TGTGCCTGGCGGGGGGCGGGGACAGGGCATTCCTACGAGCAGTACTTC. Its translation: CAWRGAGTGHSYEQYF.

This clone was seen only a few times. The chain recombines TRBV5-1 with TRBJ1-6; perhaps TRBD1 as D (6 bases). Germline CDR1 reads SGHRS; CDR2 reads YFSETQ. This CDR3 is built from 15 residues. The ends were cut back, 2 bases at V and 5 bases at J, with 11 bases in the middle. CDR3 loop: CASSLTQGNNSPLHF. Here the CDR3 DNA reads TGCGCCAGCAGCTTAACGCAGGGGAATAATTCACCCCTCCACTTT.

V is TRBV19 and J is TRBJ1-1; no clear D. V lost 1 base and J 0 bases, leaving 3 bases between the germline ends. The CDR3 has 13 residues. CDR1 LNHDA and CDR2 SQIVND come from the germline V gene (reference sequence). The CDR3 DNA follows: TGTGCCAGTAGTATAGCATTGAACACTGAAGCTTTCTTT. This encodes CASSIALNTEAFF.

The V call is TRBV19, the J call TRBJ2-1; 11 bases are a match to TRBD1. The CDR3 consists of 14 residues. The germline V gene has CDR1 LNHDA and CDR2 SQIVND (reference sequence). V shed 5 bases and J 7 bases; nucleotides not matched to a gene: 4. The CDR3 spells CASSGTGGRNEQFF. In DNA form, the CDR3 reads TGTGCCAGTAGTGGGACAGGGGGAAGGAATGAGCAGTTCTTC.

The chain carries TRBV2 and TRBJ1-5, with 9 bases identical to TRBD1. Germline V gene lookup returns CDR1 SNHLY and CDR2 FYNNEI. This CDR3 region has 13 residues. Unmatched junction bases numbered 2, after V lost 6 bases and J lost 5 bases. CDR3: CASSRDRDQPQHF. Written as DNA, the CDR3 is TGTGCCAGCAGCCGGGACAGGGATCAGCCCCAGCATTTT.

This chain uses TRBV19 with TRBJ2-1; 9 bases map to TRBD1. Germline V gene data show CDR1 as LNHDA and CDR2 as SQIVND (reference sequence). With 0 bases clipped from V and 0 bases from J, the junction kept 9 bases outside the gene matches. The length of the CDR3 is 19 residues. The chain's CDR3 is CASSIEAGTGPPSYNEQFF. As DNA, the CDR3 is TGTGCCAGTAGTATAGAAGCTGGGACAGGGCCCCCCTCCTACAATGAGCAGTTCTTC.

The chain carries TRBV11-3 and TRBJ2-1, with D tentatively TRBD1 (5 bases). Germline V gene lookup returns CDR1 SGHNT and CDR2 YENEEA. Trimming shortened V by 4 bases and J by 0 bases, and 10 bases separated the two germline ends. This CDR3 has 15 residues. The CDR3 region has the DNA TGTGCCAGCAGCTACAGGTTCAGCTCCTACAATGAGCAGTTCTTC. It is translated as CASSYRFSSYNEQFF.

This clone was recorded only once. The chain employs TRBV6-5 and TRBJ2-1, with D possibly matching TRBD2 (6 bases). V was cut by 7 bases and J by 2 bases, with 12 bases left in between. The CDR3 covers 14 residues. Germline V gives CDR1 MNHEY, CDR2 SVGAGI. This chain's CDR3 is CASNGLLTYNEQFF. CDR3 DNA: TGTGCCAGCAACGGACTATTAACCTACAATGAGCAGTTCTTC.

CDR3 amino acids: CASSGWEGRDEQYF. As DNA, the CDR3 is TGCGCCAGCAGCGGGTGGGAGGGCCGAGACGAGCAGTACTTC. The rearrangement links TRBV5-1 to TRBJ2-7; TRBD2 matches 7 bases. The length of the CDR3 is 14 residues. Germline CDR1 reads SGHRS; CDR2 reads YFSETQ. The V and J ends lost 4 bases and 5 bases, in that order; junction bases with no gene match: 9.

The CDR3 region has the DNA TGTGCCAGCAGCTTAGAGACTAGCCCCTACAATGAGCAGTTCTTC. It encodes CASSLETSPYNEQFF. This rearrangement joins TRBV11-3 to TRBJ2-1; TRBD2 agrees at 7 bases. The CDR3 is made up of 15 amino acids. With 0 bases clipped from V and 2 bases from J, the junction kept 1 base outside the gene matches. The V gene's germline CDR1 is SGHNT and CDR2 YENEEA.

The rearrangement links TRBV19 to TRBJ2-7; 7 positions agree with TRBD2. This CDR3 spans 11 amino acids. The germline gives CDR1 LNHDA, CDR2 SQIVND (reference sequence). Trimming at V came to 9 bases and at J to 4 bases, leaving 3 bases not matched to a gene. CDR3: CARAGGYEQYF. The CDR3 bases are TGTGCCAGGGCCGGGGGGTACGAGCAGTACTTC.

This clone was recorded only once. The CDR3 sequence is CASSPRVWGYTF. CDR3 DNA: TGTGCCAGCAGCCCACGGGTGTGGGGCTACACCTTC. The chain is built from TRBV28 and TRBJ1-2, with D uncertain. This CDR3 has 12 amino acids. V lost 6 bases and J 8 bases, leaving 13 bases between the germline ends. The germline V gene has CDR1 MDHEN and CDR2 SYDVKM.

CDR3 protein: CASAQGVVETQYF. CDR3 DNA sequence: TGTGCCAGCGCACAGGGGGTCGTTGAGACCCAGTACTTC. The chain links TRBV7-9 to TRBJ2-5; 8 positions agree with TRBD1. The CDR3 extends over 13 amino acids. Germline CDR1 SEHNR, CDR2 FQNEAQ (reference sequence). V gave up 8 bases and J gave up 5 bases; unmatched junction bases: 7.

The genes are TRBV19 and TRBJ2-1; TRBD2 might be the D (7 bases). Per the germline V gene, CDR1 is LNHDA and CDR2 is SQIVND (reference sequence). The CDR3 is 15 residues long. V lost 3 bases, J lost 5 bases, and 14 bases lay in between. The CDR3 nucleotides are TGTGCCAGTAGTATGATCGGGGGGCCTGACAATGAGCAGTTCTTC. Encoded protein: CASSMIGGPDNEQFF.

The table lists this clone with a few counts. The chain links TRBV2 to TRBJ1-5; 9 bases are a match to TRBD1. The CDR3 contains 15 residues. CDR1 and CDR2 from the germline V gene are SNHLY and FYNNEI. Unmatched junction bases numbered 3, after V lost 6 bases and J lost 0 bases. In nucleotides, the CDR3 is TGTGCCAGCAGGGGGACAGGGTCTAGCAATCAGCCCCAGCATTTT. Its translation is CASRGTGSSNQPQHF.

This clone has just one count. V usage is TRBV11-2 and J usage is TRBJ1-1; 10 bases line up with TRBD1. The germline gives CDR1 SGHAT, CDR2 FQNNGV. The CDR3 sequence is 16 residues long. V lost 5 bases to trimming and J lost 3 bases; unmatched junction nucleotides: 9. DNA for the CDR3: TGTGCCAGCAGCCACTTCTCCGGGACAGGGGACACTGAAGCTTTCTTT. Translating gives CASSHFSGTGDTEAFF.